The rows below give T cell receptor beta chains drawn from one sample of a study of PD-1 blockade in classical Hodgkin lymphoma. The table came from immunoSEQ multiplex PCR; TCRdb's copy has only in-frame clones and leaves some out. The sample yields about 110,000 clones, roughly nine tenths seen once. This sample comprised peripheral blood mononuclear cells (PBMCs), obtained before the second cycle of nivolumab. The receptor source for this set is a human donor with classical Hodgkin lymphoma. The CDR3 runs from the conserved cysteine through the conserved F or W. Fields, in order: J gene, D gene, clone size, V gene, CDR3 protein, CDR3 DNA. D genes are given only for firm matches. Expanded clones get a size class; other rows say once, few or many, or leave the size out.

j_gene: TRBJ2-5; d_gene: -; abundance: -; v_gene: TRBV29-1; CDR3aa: CSVEQASHPRETQYF; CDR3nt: TGCAGCGTTGAGCAAGCTTCTCACCCAAGGGAGACCCAGTACTTC
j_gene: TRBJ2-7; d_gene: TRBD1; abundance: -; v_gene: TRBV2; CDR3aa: CASRGRTGAYEQYF; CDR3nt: TGTGCCAGCAGGGGTCGGACAGGGGCCTACGAGCAGTACTTC
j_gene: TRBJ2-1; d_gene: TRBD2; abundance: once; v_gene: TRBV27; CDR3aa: CASSPGTSGYNEQFF; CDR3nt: TGTGCCAGCAGCCCCGGGACTAGCGGCTACAATGAGCAGTTCTTC
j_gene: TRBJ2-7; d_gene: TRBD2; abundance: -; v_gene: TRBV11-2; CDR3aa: CASSLSSGRTYF; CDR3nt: TGTGCCAGCAGCTTATCTAGCGGGAGGACATACTTC
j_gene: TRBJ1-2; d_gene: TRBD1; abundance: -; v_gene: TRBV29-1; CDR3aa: CSALGQGAYGYTF; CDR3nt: TGCAGCGCCTTAGGACAGGGGGCCTATGGCTACACCTTC
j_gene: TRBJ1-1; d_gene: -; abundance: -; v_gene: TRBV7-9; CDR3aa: CASSWGEAVNTEAFF; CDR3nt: TGTGCCAGCAGCTGGGGTGAGGCTGTGAACACTGAAGCTTTCTTT
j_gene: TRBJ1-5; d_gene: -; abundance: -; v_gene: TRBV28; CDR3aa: CASRNTPGQRYSNQPQHF; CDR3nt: TGTGCCAGCAGAAATACCCCGGGGCAGAGGTATAGCAATCAGCCCCAGCATTTT
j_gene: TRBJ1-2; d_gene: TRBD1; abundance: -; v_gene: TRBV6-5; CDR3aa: CASSSLDRTYGYTF; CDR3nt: TGTGCCAGCAGTTCCCTGGACAGGACCTATGGCTACACCTTC
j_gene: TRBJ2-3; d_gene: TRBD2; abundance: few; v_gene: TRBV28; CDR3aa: CASSLWIYAASGRRTTDTQYF; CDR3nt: TGTGCCAGCAGTTTGTGGATATATGCGGCTAGCGGGAGACGAACCACAGATACGCAGTATTTT
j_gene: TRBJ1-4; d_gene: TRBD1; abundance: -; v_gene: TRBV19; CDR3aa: CASSTPDRGATNEKLFF; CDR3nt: TGTGCCAGTAGTACCCCGGACAGGGGGGCGACTAATGAAAAACTGTTTTTT
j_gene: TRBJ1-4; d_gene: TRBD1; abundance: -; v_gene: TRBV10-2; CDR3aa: CASSADRGLANEKLFF; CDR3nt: TGCGCCAGCAGTGCGGACAGGGGGCTGGCTAATGAAAAACTGTTTTTT
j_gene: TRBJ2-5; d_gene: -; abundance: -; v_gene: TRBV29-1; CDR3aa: CSVGGGRVETQYF; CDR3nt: TGCAGCGTTGGGGGGGGCAGGGTAGAGACCCAGTACTTC
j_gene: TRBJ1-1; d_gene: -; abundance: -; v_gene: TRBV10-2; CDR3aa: CASSHRVGEAFF; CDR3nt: TGCGCCAGCAGTCACAGGGTTGGTGAAGCTTTCTTT
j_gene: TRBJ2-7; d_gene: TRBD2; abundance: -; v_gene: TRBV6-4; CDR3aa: CASSPSGRLWCEQYF; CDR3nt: TGTGCCAGCAGTCCTAGCGGGAGACTATGGTGCGAGCAGTACTTC
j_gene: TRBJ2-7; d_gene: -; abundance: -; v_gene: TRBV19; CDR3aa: CASSATPYEQYF; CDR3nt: TGTGCCAGTAGTGCAACCCCCTACGAGCAGTACTTC
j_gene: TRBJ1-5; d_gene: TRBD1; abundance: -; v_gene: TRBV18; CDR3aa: CASSPARTGGQPQHF; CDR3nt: TGTGCCAGCTCCCCAGCGCGGACAGGGGGCCAGCCCCAGCATTTT
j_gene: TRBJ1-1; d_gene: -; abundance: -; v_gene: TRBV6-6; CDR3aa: CASRGRWNTEAFF; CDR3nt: TGTGCCAGCAGGGGCAGGTGGAACACTGAAGCTTTCTTT
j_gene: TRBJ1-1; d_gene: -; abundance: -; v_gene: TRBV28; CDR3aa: CASSDHRTYTEAFF; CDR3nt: TGTGCCAGCAGCGACCACAGGACTTACACTGAAGCTTTCTTT
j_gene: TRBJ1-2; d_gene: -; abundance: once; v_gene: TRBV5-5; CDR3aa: CASSFIPGYEPYTF; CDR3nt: TGTGCCAGCAGCTTCATCCCGGGATATGAACCCTACACCTTC
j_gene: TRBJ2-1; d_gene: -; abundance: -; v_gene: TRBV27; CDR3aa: CASSFRTSSYNEQFF; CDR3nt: TGTGCCAGCAGTTTCAGGACAAGCTCCTACAATGAGCAGTTCTTC
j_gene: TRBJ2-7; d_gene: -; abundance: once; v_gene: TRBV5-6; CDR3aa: CASSLVWQVGVDEQYF; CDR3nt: TGTGCCAGCAGCTTGGTTTGGCAGGTCGGGGTAGACGAGCAGTACTTC
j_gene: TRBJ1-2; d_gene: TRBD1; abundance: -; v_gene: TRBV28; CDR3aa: CASSTGQYGYTF; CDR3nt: TGTGCCAGCAGCACGGGACAGTATGGCTACACCTTC
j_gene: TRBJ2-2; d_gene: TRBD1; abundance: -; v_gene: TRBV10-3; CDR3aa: CAISDPGQVVPGELFF; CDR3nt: TGTGCCATCAGTGACCCGGGACAGGTTGTACCCGGGGAGCTGTTTTTT
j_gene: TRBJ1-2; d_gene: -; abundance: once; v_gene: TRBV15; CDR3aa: CATSRDFDGVGYTF; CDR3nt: TGTGCCACCAGCAGAGACTTTGATGGGGTGGGCTACACCTTC
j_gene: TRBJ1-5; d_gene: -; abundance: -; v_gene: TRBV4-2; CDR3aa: CASSPQNRLGEDQPQHF; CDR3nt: TGTGCCAGCAGCCCCCAAAATAGGCTGGGGGAGGATCAGCCCCAGCATTTT
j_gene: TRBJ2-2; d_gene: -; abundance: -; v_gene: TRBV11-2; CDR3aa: CASSKEITNTGELFF; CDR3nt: TGTGCCAGCAGCAAGGAGATAACGAACACCGGGGAGCTGTTTTTT
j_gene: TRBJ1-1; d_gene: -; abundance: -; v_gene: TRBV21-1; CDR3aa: CASSKEGRHPIVGSEAFF; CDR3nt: TGTGCCAGCAGCAAAGAGGGACGGCACCCGATAGTCGGGTCTGAAGCTTTCTTT
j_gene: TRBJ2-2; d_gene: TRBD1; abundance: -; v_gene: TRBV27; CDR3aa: CASTSGQGNTGELFF; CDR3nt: TGTGCCAGCACCTCCGGACAGGGGAACACCGGGGAGCTGTTTTTT
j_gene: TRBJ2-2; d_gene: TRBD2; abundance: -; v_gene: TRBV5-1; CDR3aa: CASSPGLAGAHGGGELFF; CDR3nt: TGCGCCAGCAGCCCAGGACTAGCGGGAGCTCATGGAGGCGGGGAGCTGTTTTTT
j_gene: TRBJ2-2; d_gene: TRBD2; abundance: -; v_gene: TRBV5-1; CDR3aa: CASSLAGGDTGELFF; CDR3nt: TGCGCCAGCAGCTTGGCGGGAGGGGACACCGGGGAGCTGTTTTTT
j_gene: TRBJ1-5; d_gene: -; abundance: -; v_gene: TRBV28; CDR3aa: CASSLYSQLNSNQPQHF; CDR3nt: TGTGCCAGCAGTTTATACTCGCAGCTGAATAGCAATCAGCCCCAGCATTTT
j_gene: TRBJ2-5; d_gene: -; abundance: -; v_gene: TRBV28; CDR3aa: CASSLLQGSQETQYF; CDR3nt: TGTGCCAGCAGTTTACTCCAGGGGAGCCAAGAGACCCAGTACTTC
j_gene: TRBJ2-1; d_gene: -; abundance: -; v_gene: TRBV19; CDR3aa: CASSTSGVRAYNEQFF; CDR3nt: TGTGCCAGTAGCACAAGTGGGGTTAGGGCCTACAATGAGCAGTTCTTC
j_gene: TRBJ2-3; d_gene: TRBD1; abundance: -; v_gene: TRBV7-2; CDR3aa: CASSLWAGGASTDTQYF; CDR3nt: TGTGCCAGCAGCTTATGGGCAGGGGGCGCATCCACAGATACGCAGTATTTT
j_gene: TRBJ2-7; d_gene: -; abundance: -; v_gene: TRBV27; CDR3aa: CASSLSLAREYEQYF; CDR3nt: TGTGCCAGCAGTTTATCTCTAGCGCGAGAGTACGAGCAGTACTTC
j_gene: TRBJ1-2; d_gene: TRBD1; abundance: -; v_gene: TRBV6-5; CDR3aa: CATSAGQGGGYTF; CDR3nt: TGTGCCACTTCAGCCGGGCAGGGGGGTGGCTACACCTTC
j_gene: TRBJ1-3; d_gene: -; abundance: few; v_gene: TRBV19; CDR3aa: CASSIRQDLSGNTIYF; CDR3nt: TGTGCCAGTAGTATTCGACAGGACCTCTCTGGAAACACCATATATTTT
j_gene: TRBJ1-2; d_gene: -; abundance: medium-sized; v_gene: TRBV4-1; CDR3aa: CASSQEADGIYGYTF; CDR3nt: TGCGCCAGCAGCCAAGAGGCGGACGGCATCTATGGCTACACCTTC
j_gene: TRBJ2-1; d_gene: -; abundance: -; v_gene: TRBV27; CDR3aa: CASSLTGPSDEQFF; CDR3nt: TGTGCCAGCAGCCTTACCGGGCCATCGGATGAGCAGTTCTTC
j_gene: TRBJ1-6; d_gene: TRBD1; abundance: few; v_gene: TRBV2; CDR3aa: CASRDGQAHSPLHF; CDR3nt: TGTGCCAGCAGGGACGGACAGGCGCATTCACCCCTCCACTTT
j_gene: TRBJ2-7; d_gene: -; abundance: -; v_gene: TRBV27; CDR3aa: CASSLTVSSAWVYEQYF; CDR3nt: TGTGCCAGCAGTTTAACCGTATCAAGCGCGTGGGTATACGAGCAGTACTTC
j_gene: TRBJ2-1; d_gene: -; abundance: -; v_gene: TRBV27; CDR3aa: CASSAGTPMQFF; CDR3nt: TGTGCCAGCAGTGCCGGCACACCAATGCAGTTCTTC
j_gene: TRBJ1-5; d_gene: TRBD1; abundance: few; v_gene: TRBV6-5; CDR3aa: CASSHGQGGGPQHF; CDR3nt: TGTGCCAGCAGTCATGGACAGGGCGGTGGGCCCCAGCATTTT
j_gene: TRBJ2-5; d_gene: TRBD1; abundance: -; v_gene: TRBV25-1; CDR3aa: CASSDSPPGQGGTQYF; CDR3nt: TGTGCCAGCAGTGACTCCCCTCCAGGACAGGGCGGGACCCAGTACTTC
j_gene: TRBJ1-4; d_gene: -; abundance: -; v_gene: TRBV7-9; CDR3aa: CASSFAVTTNEKLFF; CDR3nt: TGTGCCAGCAGCTTCGCAGTGACAACTAATGAAAAACTGTTTTTT
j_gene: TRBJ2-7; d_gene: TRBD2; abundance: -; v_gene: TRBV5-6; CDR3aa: CASSFSGRAYEQYF; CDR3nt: TGTGCCAGCAGCTTTAGCGGGAGGGCCTACGAGCAGTACTTC
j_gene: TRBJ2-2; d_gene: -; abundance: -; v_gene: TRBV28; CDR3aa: CASRMAGGRTGELFF; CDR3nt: TGTGCCAGCAGGATGGCAGGGGGGAGGACCGGGGAGCTGTTTTTT
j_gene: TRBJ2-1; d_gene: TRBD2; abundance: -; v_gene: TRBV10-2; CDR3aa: CASKAGVLQSSYNEQFF; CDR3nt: TGCGCCAGCAAAGCGGGAGTACTTCAAAGCTCCTACAATGAGCAGTTCTTC
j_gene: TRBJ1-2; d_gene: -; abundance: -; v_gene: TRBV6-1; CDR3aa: CASSELTGANYGYTF; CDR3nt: TGTGCCAGCAGTGAATTAACAGGAGCTAACTATGGCTACACCTTC
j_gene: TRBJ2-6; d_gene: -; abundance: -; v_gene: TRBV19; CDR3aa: CASSIDGAGAPSGANVLTF; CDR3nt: TGTGCCAGTAGTATAGATGGGGCAGGAGCCCCCTCTGGGGCCAACGTCCTGACTTTC
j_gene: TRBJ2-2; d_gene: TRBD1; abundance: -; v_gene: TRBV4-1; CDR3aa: CASSQVLPGTGGTGELFF; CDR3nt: TGCGCCAGCAGCCAAGTCCTCCCCGGGACAGGGGGCACCGGGGAGCTGTTTTTT
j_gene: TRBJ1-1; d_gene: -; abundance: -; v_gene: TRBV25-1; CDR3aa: CASSGVQRHEAFF; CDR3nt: TGTGCCAGCAGCGGAGTCCAACGCCATGAAGCTTTCTTT
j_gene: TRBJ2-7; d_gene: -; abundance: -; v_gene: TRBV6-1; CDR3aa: CASSGPPLGWRDEQYF; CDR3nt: TGTGCCAGCAGTGGACCGCCGCTAGGCTGGCGTGACGAGCAGTACTTC
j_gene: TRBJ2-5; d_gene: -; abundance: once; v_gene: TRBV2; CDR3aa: CASKVGTQYF; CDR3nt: TGTGCCAGCAAGGTCGGGACCCAGTACTTC